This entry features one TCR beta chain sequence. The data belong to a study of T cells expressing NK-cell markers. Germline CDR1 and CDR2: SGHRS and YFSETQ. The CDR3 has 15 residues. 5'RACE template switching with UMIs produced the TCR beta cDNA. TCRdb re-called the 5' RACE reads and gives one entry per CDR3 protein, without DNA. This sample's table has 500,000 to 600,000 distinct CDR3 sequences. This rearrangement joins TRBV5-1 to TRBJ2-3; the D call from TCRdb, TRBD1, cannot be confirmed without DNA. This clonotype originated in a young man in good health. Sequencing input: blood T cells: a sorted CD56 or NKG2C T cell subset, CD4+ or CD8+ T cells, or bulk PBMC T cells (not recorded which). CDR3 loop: CASSLRGVRTDTQYF.